This entry lists 21 T cell receptor beta chains sequenced from one sample in a study of spatial heterogeneity in lung cancer. As to time point: blood at routine non-recurrence follow-up after resection. TCRdb re-analysed the 5' RACE reads in MiXCR, keeping a single row per CDR3 protein. The sample consists of about 29,000 distinct CDR3 sequences, 8.5% to 12% of them appearing once. The source material was PBMCs, sampled at follow-up. The receptors stem from a female donor with early-stage non-small cell lung cancer.

This clonotype has a count of ten or more. The chain joins TRBV29-1 to TRBJ1-1, with 10 positions matching TRBD1. V lost 1 base to trimming and J lost 3 bases; unmatched junction nucleotides: 2. CDR1 SQVTM and CDR2 ANQGSEA come from the germline V gene. CDR3 length: 14 amino acids. CDR3 region: CSVEVDRGDTEAFF. DNA for the CDR3: TGCAGCGTTGAAGTGGACAGGGGGGACACTGAAGCTTTCTTT.

The V gene is TRBV20-1, the J gene TRBJ1-6; no definite D call. The germline CDR1 and CDR2 sequences are DFQATT and SNEGSKA (reference sequence). Trimming took off 0 bases at V and 4 bases at J, with 13 bases between the two ends. The CDR3 consists of 16 residues. The CDR3 nucleotides read TGCAGTGCTAGAGAGGCGGGCAGGCGTTATAATTCACCCCTCCACTTT. Translation gives CSAREAGRRYNSPLHF.

By sample share, this clonotype is medium-sized. DNA for the CDR3: TGTGCCAGCATCCTGGCGGACATTGGCACAGATACGCAGTATTTT. Encoded protein: CASILADIGTDTQYF. The chain links TRBV5-5 to TRBJ2-3, with a possible D match to TRBD1 (5 bases). Germline loops: CDR1 SGHKS, CDR2 YYEKEE (reference sequence). V lost 6 bases and J lost 1, with 15 bases in between. The CDR3 length is 15 residues.

This clonotype was detected ten times or more. The rearrangement uses TRBV28 and TRBJ1-2; D not resolved. This CDR3 comprises 13 residues. V was trimmed by 3 bases and J by 7 bases, leaving 12 bases between them. Germline CDR1 is MDHEN and CDR2 is SYDVKM. DNA for the CDR3: TGTGCCAGCAGTTTGAGAGCCAGCAGTGGCTACACCTTC. This translates into CASSLRASSGYTF.

The table lists this clonotype with many counts. This chain uses TRBV7-2 with TRBJ2-1; D remains unclear. CDR1 and CDR2 (germline): SGHTA, FQGNSA. This CDR3 contains 14 residues. The V end lost 3 bases, the J end lost 3 bases, and 9 bases lay between the germline ends. This CDR3 reads CASSLPGFYNEQFF. CDR3 DNA sequence: TGTGCCAGCAGCTTGCCGGGTTTCTACAATGAGCAGTTCTTC.

This clonotype was counted at least ten times. The gene calls are TRBV20-1 and TRBJ2-7; no clear D gene. CDR1 and CDR2 (germline): DFQATT, SNEGSKA (reference sequence). The CDR3 spans 13 residues. Deletions cut 5 bases from V and 6 bases from J, with 17 bases between. CDR3 loop: CSALVDGVREQYF. The CDR3 nucleotides read TGCAGTGCTCTAGTGGACGGCGTGCGCGAGCAGTACTTC.

This clonotype was counted only a few times. The genes are TRBV11-3 and TRBJ2-7; 7 bases fit TRBD2. The CDR3 runs 15 residues. In germline, CDR1 is SGHNT, CDR2 YENEEA. The V and J ends lost 1 base and 5 bases, in that order; junction bases with no gene match: 8. The CDR3 spells CASSLAHRTRNEQYF. The CDR3 DNA is TGTGCCAGCAGCTTAGCCCACCGGACTAGGAACGAGCAGTACTTC.

This chain connects TRBV5-1 to TRBJ2-1; 7 bases map to TRBD2. Trimming cost V 0 bases and J 8 bases; bases outside gene matches: 5. CDR1 SGHRS and CDR2 YFSETQ come from the germline V gene. This CDR3 has 14 amino acids. DNA of the CDR3: TGCGCCAGCAGCTTGGTTGCGGGGGAGGATGAGCAGTTCTTC. This gives the protein CASSLVAGEDEQFF.

In the case of this clonotype: One end of the junction fails to match germline, which may point to a read error. The rearrangement uses TRBV7-7 and TRBJ2-3; D gene ambiguous. CDR3 length equals 13 residues. Per the germline V gene, CDR1 is SSHAT and CDR2 is FNYEAQ (reference sequence). This chain's CDR3 is CASSLGLRDTQYF. The CDR3 nucleotides are TGTGCTAGCAGCTTAGGTCTACGAGATACGCAGTATTTT.

This clonotype has only a few counts. The chain links TRBV29-1 to TRBJ1-4; D unresolved. Trimming left V 7 bases short and J 6 bases short, with 15 bases between. The germline V gene encodes CDR1 SQVTM and CDR2 ANQGSEA. This CDR3 is built from 13 residues. CDR3 loop: CSALLGSHEKLFF. CDR3 in DNA: TGCAGCGCCCTGCTGGGCAGTCATGAAAAACTGTTTTTT.

This clonotype was detected a few times. The chain joins TRBV7-9 to TRBJ2-4; D gene uncertain. The V gene lost 5 bases and the J gene lost 9 bases, with 8 bases spanning the gap. The CDR3 length is 11 residues. In germline, CDR1 is SEHNR, CDR2 FQNEAQ (reference sequence). The CDR3 sequence: CASSRVGIQYF. CDR3 nucleotide sequence: TGTGCCAGCAGCAGAGTCGGCATTCAGTACTTC.

Concerning this clonotype itself: In this CDR3 the conserved last residue, phenylalanine or tryptophan, is missing, so a read error is likely. The V and J genes are TRBV29-1 and TRBJ2-5; the D is unclear. Germline values: CDR1 SQVTM, CDR2 ANQGSEA. The CDR3 covers 14 residues. With 4 bases removed from V and 0 bases from J, the gap between germline ends came to 12 bases. The CDR3 region is CSVVGMRYQETQYL. The CDR3 nucleotides are TGCAGCGTTGTTGGGATGAGGTACCAAGAGACCCAGTACCTC.

This clonotype occurred many times. This rearrangement joins TRBV6-2 or TRBV6-3 to TRBJ1-5, with a possible D match to TRBD1 (5 bases). CDR3 size: 14 residues. The V gene lost 0 bases and the J gene lost 6 bases, with 9 bases spanning the gap. CDR1 and CDR2 (germline): MNHEY, SVGEGT. The CDR3 here is CASSYSAGPQPQHF. Written as DNA, the CDR3 is TGTGCCAGCAGTTACTCGGCGGGGCCTCAGCCCCAGCATTTT.

As concerns this clonotype: Being one base from a much bigger clone, this may be a read error. It is likely a read error, because the conserved phenylalanine at the end of the CDR3 is missing. The chain uses TRBV27 and TRBJ1-1, with D unclear. Germline CDR1 MNHEY, CDR2 SMNVEV (reference sequence). The V and J ends lost 4 bases and 0 bases respectively, with 15 bases between them. This CDR3 spans 16 amino acids. The DNA for the CDR3 is TGTGCCAGCAGTTCCGCATCAGGTACTCTGAACACTGAAGCTTTCTCT. This gives the protein CASSSASGTLNTEAFS.

V usage is TRBV20-1 and J usage is TRBJ1-1, with D hard to call. The CDR3 consists of 13 residues. CDR1 is DFQATT, CDR2 SNEGSKA, per germline (reference sequence). Trimming removed 3 bases at V and 0 bases at J, with 8 bases between. CDR3 region: CSASPYMNTEAFF. CDR3 bases: TGCAGTGCTAGCCCCTACATGAACACTGAAGCTTTCTTT.

The rearrangement uses TRBV25-1 and TRBJ2-5; no definite D call. V was shortened by 4 bases and J by 6 bases, with 6 bases between the two germline ends. The CDR3 spans 11 residues. CDR1 is MGHDK and CDR2 is SYGVNS in the germline V gene. The CDR3: CASSVAKTQYF. The CDR3 DNA reads as TGTGCCAGCAGTGTCGCGAAGACCCAGTACTTC. Full variable domain (outside the CDR3, taken from reference TRBV25-1 and TRBJ2-5): EADIYQTPRYLVIGTGKKITLECSQTMGHDKMYWYQQDPGMELHLIHYSYGVNSTEKGDLSSESTVSRIRTEHFPLTLESARPSHTSQYLCASSVAKTQYFGPGTRLLVL.

This clonotype showed up many times. The rearrangement links TRBV11-2 to TRBJ1-3; D gene uncertain. The length of the CDR3 is 14 residues. Germline V gene sequence: CDR1 SGHAT, CDR2 FQNNGV. The V end lost 5 bases, the J end lost 4 bases, and 12 bases lay between the germline ends. The CDR3 sequence: CASSLLGSGNTIYF. The CDR3 nucleotides are TGTGCCAGCAGCCTCTTGGGTTCGGGAAACACCATATATTTT. The full variable domain, completed using reference TRBV11-2 and TRBJ1-3, is EAGVAQSPRYKIIEKRQSVAFWCNPISGHATLYWYQQILGQGPKLLIQFQNNGVVDDSQLPKDRFSAERLKGVDSTLKIQPAKLEDSAVYLCASSLLGSGNTIYFGEGSWLTVV.

This clonotype was seen at least ten times. CDR3 protein: CASSLHTDYGYTF. The CDR3 nucleotides are TGCGCCAGCAGCCTCCATACGGACTATGGCTACACCTTC. The chain combines TRBV4-3 with TRBJ1-2; D is undetermined. CDR1 is LGHNA, CDR2 YSLEER, per germline. The CDR3 sequence is 13 residues long. Trimming removed 4 bases from V and 3 bases from J, with 9 bases in between.

This clonotype occurred many times. The chain combines TRBV28 with TRBJ2-2; D remains unclear. Trimming shortened V by 2 bases and J by 0 bases, and 7 bases separated the two germline ends. This CDR3 is 15 amino acids long. Germline V gene lookup returns CDR1 MDHEN and CDR2 SYDVKM. The DNA for the CDR3 is TGTGCCAGCAGTTTACCTTCAGCGAACACCGGGGAGCTGTTTTTT. Its protein is CASSLPSANTGELFF. Full variable domain (rest looked up from reference TRBV28 and TRBJ2-2): DVKVTQSSRYLVKRTGEKVFLECVQDMDHENMFWYRQDPGLGLRLIYFSYDVKMKEKGDIPEGYSVSREKKERFSLILESASTNQTSMYLCASSLPSANTGELFFGEGSRLTVL.

This clonotype was counted only a few times. The chain employs TRBV12-3 or TRBV12-4 and TRBJ1-1, with no clear D. V shed 7 bases and J shed 0 bases, with 9 bases lying between them. The CDR3 contains 13 residues. CDR3: CASTGDLNTEAFF. In DNA form, the CDR3 reads TGTGCCAGCACCGGCGACCTGAACACTGAAGCTTTCTTT.

This clonotype has only a few counts. This sequence joins TRBV4-3 and TRBJ2-3, with 7 bases matching TRBD1. This CDR3 has 14 amino acids. CDR1 is LGHNA, CDR2 YSLEER, per germline. V shed 4 bases, J shed 4 bases, and the junction held 5 bases outside the gene matches. CDR3 bases: TGCGCCAGCAGCCCCCGACAGGGCCCAGATACGCAGTATTTT. The encoded protein is CASSPRQGPDTQYF.